The clone carrying this T cell receptor beta chain has only one observation. This sample is drawn from a study of blood T cell repertoires in COVID-19. Generated by immunoSEQ multiplex PCR, the TCRdb table keeps only in-frame clones and is missing some. Seen here are fewer than 200,000 clones, 80% to 85% observed once, and the top ten hold about 7.1%. This CDR3 spans 14 amino acids. Germline V CDR1 and CDR2: ENHRY, SYGVKD. Trimming took off 0 bases at V and 7 bases at J, with 9 bases between the two ends. The chain links TRBV10-3 to TRBJ1-4; D gene ambiguous. The clonotype comes from a woman in her seventies with COVID-19, enrolled during active disease. The sequencing sample was made of peripheral blood. The chain's CDR3 is CAISESGGSEKLFF. The DNA of the CDR3 is TGTGCCATCAGTGAGTCGGGAGGGAGTGAAAAACTGTTTTTT.